One and the same sample provided the 17 T cell receptor beta chains below, sequenced in a study of radiotherapy plus CTLA-4 blockade in lung cancer. Here immunoSEQ multiplex PCR was the method, and the copy in TCRdb shows in-frame clones only, minus some. The sample consists of about 88,000 clones, 55% to 75% of them appearing once. The source was peripheral blood, collected from a patient treated with radiotherapy plus ipilimumab. These receptors were collected from a human donor with non-small cell lung cancer that progressed on radiotherapy plus ipilimumab.

The chain recombines TRBV5-1 with TRBJ1-2, with D tentatively TRBD1 (5 bases). CDR3 length: 13 amino acids. V shed 3 bases and J shed 8 bases, with 14 bases lying between them. The germline gives CDR1 SGHRS, CDR2 YFSETQ. The CDR3 region has the DNA TGCGCCAGCAGCTCATCGGACAAAGGGGGCTACACCTTC. Its protein product is CASSSSDKGGYTF. Together with reference TRBV5-1 and TRBJ1-2, the CDR3 gives the full variable domain: KAGVTQTPRYLIKTRGQQVTLSCSPISGHRSVSWYQQTPGQGLQFLFEYFSETQRNKGNFPGRFSGRQFSNSRSEMNVSTLELGDSALYLCASSSSDKGGYTFGSGTRLTVV.

The V call is TRBV5-5, the J call TRBJ1-5; possible D gene TRBD1, 6 bases. Deletions cut 0 bases from V and 7 bases from J, with 14 bases between. CDR1 and CDR2 from the germline V gene are SGHKS and YYEKEE (reference sequence). The CDR3 totals 15 residues. The DNA for the CDR3 is TGTGCCAGCAGCTTGGCCCTACAGGGTCGCCAGCCCCAGCATTTT. This encodes CASSLALQGRQPQHF.

A word on this clone: Other DNA sequences in this specimen translate into the identical CDR3. J is TRBJ1-1 and V is TRBV27, with no clear D. The CDR3 loop spans 13 amino acids. Germline CDR1 MNHEY, CDR2 SMNVEV (reference sequence). V lost 2 bases, J lost 1 base, and 5 bases lay in between. The CDR3 spells CASSLGENTEAFF. CDR3 coding DNA: TGTGCCAGCAGTTTAGGGGAGAACACTGAAGCTTTCTTT.

The chain links TRBV2 to TRBJ2-3; D unclear. V lost 8 bases and J lost 0, with 18 bases in between. The CDR3 consists of 16 residues. Germline CDR1 reads SNHLY; CDR2 reads FYNNEI. CDR3 residues: CASRNLPEESTDTQYF. CDR3 bases: TGTGCCAGCCGAAACCTCCCCGAAGAAAGCACAGATACGCAGTATTTT. Full variable domain (missing parts from reference TRBV2 and TRBJ2-3): EPEVTQTPSHQVTQMGQEVILRCVPISNHLYFYWYRQILGQKVEFLVSFYNNEISEKSEIFDDQFSVERPDGSNFTLKIRSTKLEDSAMYFCASRNLPEESTDTQYFGPGTRLTVL.

CDR3 sequence reads: CAVRGAYSNQPQHF. As DNA, the CDR3 is TGTGCCGTACGGGGGGCTTATAGCAATCAGCCCCAGCATTTT. The rearrangement links TRBV19 to TRBJ1-5, with D perhaps matching TRBD1 (6 bases). V was pared by 11 bases and J by 0 bases, with 14 bases between. Germline V CDR1 and CDR2: LNHDA, SQIVND (reference sequence). The CDR3 runs to 14 residues.

J is TRBJ1-1 and V is TRBV19, with TRBD1 matching 7 bases. J lost 0 bases, V lost 5 bases, and 3 bases had no gene match. The CDR3 length is 14 residues. Germline loops: CDR1 LNHDA, CDR2 SQIVND (reference sequence). CDR3 protein: CASSPQGLNTEAFF. The CDR3 region has the DNA TGTGCCAGTAGTCCACAGGGGCTGAACACTGAAGCTTTCTTT.

The chain has TRBV28 and TRBJ1-5; D uncertain. The V end lost 2 bases, the J end lost 0 bases, and 11 bases lay between the germline ends. This CDR3 is built from 16 residues. Per the germline V gene, CDR1 is MDHEN and CDR2 is SYDVKM. The DNA of the CDR3 is TGTGCCAGCAGTTTAGAGTCGGGGTTTAGCAATCAGCCCCAGCATTTT. Translation: CASSLESGFSNQPQHF.

V is TRBV10-3 and J is TRBJ2-5; no clear D. The V gene's germline CDR1 is ENHRY and CDR2 SYGVKD. V lost 3 bases and J lost 2, with 10 bases in between. The CDR3 has 14 amino acids. The CDR3 coding sequence is TGTGCCATCAGTGACTCGGACCGACAAGAGACCCAGTACTTC. Protein sequence: CAISDSDRQETQYF.

The rearrangement uses TRBV9 and TRBJ2-2; no clear D gene. The CDR3 length is 12 residues. CDR1 and CDR2 from the germline V gene are SGDLS and YYNGEE. Trimming took 3 bases from V and 3 from J, leaving 3 bases between them. The CDR3 region is CASSGYTGELFF. The CDR3 coding sequence is TGTGCCAGCAGCGGTTACACCGGGGAGCTGTTTTTT.

This chain uses TRBV19 with TRBJ2-1, with no clear D. Germline assignment: CDR1 LNHDA and CDR2 SQIVND (reference sequence). The CDR3 consists of 13 residues. Trimming cost V 1 base and J 2 bases, with 3 bases left between them. This chain's CDR3 is CASSIGPYNEQFF. As DNA, the CDR3 is TGTGCCAGTAGTATAGGTCCCTACAATGAGCAGTTCTTC.

In this sample, this clone turned up a few times. This rearrangement joins TRBV9 to TRBJ2-5; 10 bases are a match to TRBD2. J was trimmed by 5 bases and V by 0 bases; bases with no gene match: 4. This CDR3 is built from 15 residues. CDR1 and CDR2 (germline): SGDLS, YYNGEE. CDR3 in DNA: TGTGCCAGCAGCGTAGGGACTAGCGGTTTGGAGACCCAGTACTTC. It yields the protein CASSVGTSGLETQYF.

This rearrangement joins TRBV7-2 to TRBJ1-2, with D unclear. CDR1 and CDR2 (germline): SGHTA, FQGNSA. CDR3 size: 15 residues. The ends were cut back, 4 bases at V and 7 bases at J, with 19 bases in the middle. The DNA for the CDR3 is TGTGCCAGCAGCTCCCTAACTGCCTTTCGATCTGGCTACACCTTC. Protein product: CASSSLTAFRSGYTF.

The V call is TRBV10-3, the J call TRBJ2-1; D is unresolved. V was pared by 7 bases and J by 9 bases, with 19 bases between. Per germline, CDR1 ENHRY and CDR2 SYGVKD. There are 14 residues in the CDR3. The CDR3 region is CAITRTGRVGEQFF. CDR3 sequence (DNA): TGTGCCATCACCCGGACGGGCAGAGTCGGTGAGCAGTTCTTC.

The chain combines TRBV30 with TRBJ1-3; TRBD1 might be the D (6 bases). The V end was cut by 2 bases, the J end by 7 bases, with 18 bases between. In germline, CDR1 is GTSNPN, CDR2 SVGIG (reference sequence). This CDR3 has 15 residues. CDR3 nucleotides: TGTGCCTGGAGTCGGGGGATAGGGGACATCAACACCATATATTTT. Protein sequence: CAWSRGIGDINTIYF.

This sequence joins TRBV2 and TRBJ2-1; TRBD2 matches at 11 bases. The CDR3 spans 16 residues. The V gene end was trimmed by 6 bases and the J gene end by 4 bases; junction bases not matched to a gene: 8. Germline lookup yields CDR1 SNHLY and CDR2 FYNNEI. CDR3: CASSGVGLAAYNEQFF. As DNA, the CDR3 is TGTGCCAGCAGCGGAGTGGGACTAGCGGCATACAATGAGCAGTTCTTC. The full variable domain, completed using reference TRBV2 and TRBJ2-1, is EPEVTQTPSHQVTQMGQEVILRCVPISNHLYFYWYRQILGQKVEFLVSFYNNEISEKSEIFDDQFSVERPDGSNFTLKIRSTKLEDSAMYFCASSGVGLAAYNEQFFGPGTRLTVL.

The J gene is TRBJ2-1, the V gene TRBV28, with a possible D match to TRBD2 (5 bases). Per germline, CDR1 MDHEN and CDR2 SYDVKM. The CDR3 spans 15 residues. V lost 6 bases, J lost 0 bases, and 12 bases lay in between. The CDR3 coding sequence is TGTGCCAGCAGGCATACTACTAGCTCCTACAATGAGCAGTTCTTC. Amino acid sequence: CASRHTTSSYNEQFF.

J is TRBJ2-7 and V is TRBV5-8; D may be TRBD1 or TRBD2 (5 bases each). Germline V gives CDR1 SGHTS, CDR2 YDEGEE. The germline V and J ends were trimmed by 7 bases and 5 bases, with 19 bases remaining between them. The CDR3 runs 14 residues. The CDR3 nucleotides read TGTGCCAGCCAACAGGCGAGGGTGAGGAACGAGCAGTACTTC. Translation gives CASQQARVRNEQYF.